The sequence of this T cell receptor (beta chain) was determined in a study of cytomegalovirus exposure and HLA in healthy donors. Study conclusions and caveats: Among the most significant clusters, several appeared linked to common viral pathogens in a later analysis.

Healthy bone marrow donors supplied every sample. This clone was counted only a few times. The antigen remains unidentified. PCR was performed using 60 Vbeta and 13 Jbeta primers. Produced via immunoSEQ multiplex PCR; TCRdb's table is partial and in-frame only. The sample has 200,000 or so clones, around four fifths seen once; the top ten hold 3% to 4%. Specimen: PBMCs. This TCR was recovered from a male donor in good health and CMV-seronegative.

The CDR3, as DNA: TGTGCCAGCAGCTTAGCGGCCGGGGTCGGCACCGGGGAGCTGTTTTTT. Its translation is CASSLAAGVGTGELFF. The chain employs TRBV7-2 and TRBJ2-2; tentative D call: TRBD2 (5 bases). Germline-derived CDR1 and CDR2 are SGHTA and FQGNSA. This CDR3 has 16 amino acids. V gave up 0 bases and J gave up 4 bases, with 12 bases separating them.